This T cell receptor (beta chain) was sequenced during a study of cytomegalovirus exposure and HLA in healthy donors. CDR1 is MNHEY, CDR2 SMNVEV, per germline (reference sequence). The CDR3 spans 14 residues. V was clipped by 3 bases and J by 1 base, with 9 bases between them. 13 Jbeta primers and 60 Vbeta primers were used for the PCR. Data came from immunoSEQ multiplex PCR; TCRdb stores just in-frame clones and leaves some out. The table includes about 96,000 clones, approximately 75% detected once. Note on this clone: Its antigen is undetermined.

Overall study findings and caveats: Accounts indicate the classifier identified cytomegalovirus status with strong specificity and sensitivity. TCR beta V- and J-gene trimming, according to a later analysis, was linked to a missense DCLRE1C variant.

Sequencing was carried out using PBMCs. The gene calls are TRBV27 and TRBJ1-2; no firm D call. The receptor was isolated from a female donor in good health and CMV-seropositive. CDR3 sequence (DNA): TGTGCCAGCAGTTTTTCGGGAAATAACTATGGCTACACCTTC. Amino acids: CASSFSGNNYGYTF.